The clone carrying this T cell receptor beta chain was seen a handful of times. Its antigen remains unidentified. The data derive from a study of T cell repertoires in cytomegalovirus infection. Looking at the study overall: CMV epitopes, recently identified HLA-C-restricted and well-studied HLA-B-restricted, were used. An indication of both CMV infection and matching HLA type came from public TCR beta signatures. Broader study findings: Ex vivo, HLA-C-restricted CMV-specific TCR beta clonotypes prevailed over the rest of the response.

TCRdb re-derived calls from the reads in MiXCR, one entry per CDR3 protein. The sample carries 300,000 to 400,000 distinct CDR3 sequences, 20% to 25% recorded once. V shed 2 bases, J shed 4 bases, and the junction held 10 bases outside the gene matches. The CDR3 is made up of 16 amino acids. Germline V gene data show CDR1 as MGHRA and CDR2 as YSYEKL. This specimen was cultured PBMCs, taken from culture after CMV antigen stimulation. This sequence joins TRBV4-1 and TRBJ1-2; TRBD1 aligns across 7 bases. The sequence derives from a human donor in good health (CMV status not recorded). Some clones in this sample may be carry-over from other donors' samples. The DNA for the CDR3 is TGCGCCAGCAGCCAATTCACCGGACAGGCAGGCTATGGCTACACCTTC. This encodes CASSQFTGQAGYGYTF.